A single TCR beta chain is shown here with its context. The target antigen is unknown. All the people who gave samples were healthy bone marrow donors. This PCR relied on a set of 60 Vbeta primers and 13 Jbeta primers. Generated by immunoSEQ multiplex PCR, the TCRdb table keeps only in-frame clones and is missing some. This sample's table reports 55,000 to 85,000 clones. The V and J ends lost 2 bases and 6 bases respectively, with 12 bases between them. There are 14 residues in the CDR3. The germline CDR1 and CDR2 sequences are SGHRS and YFSETQ. The data are from a study of cytomegalovirus exposure and HLA in healthy donors. Study results and caveats: There were a few CMV-associated chains whose specificity for CMV antigens was confirmed in vitro. Most TCR sequences were rare, but some public TCRs occurred in many donors.

Sequencing was done on a sample of PBMCs. The TCR comes from a woman between 25 and 40 years old in good health and CMV-seronegative. This sequence joins TRBV5-1 and TRBJ2-1; the D is unclear. Here the CDR3 reads CASSFNSQANEQFF. The CDR3 bases are TGCGCCAGCAGCTTCAACTCGCAGGCCAATGAGCAGTTCTTC.